The following is a TCR beta chain sequence with its context. Antigen unknown. The CDR3 runs 13 residues. The V and J ends lost 4 bases and 2 bases, in that order; junction bases with no gene match: 1. Germline values: CDR1 MNHNY, CDR2 SVGAGI (reference sequence). This record belongs to a study of cytomegalovirus exposure and HLA in healthy donors. Whole-study findings and limits: Generally TCR sequences proved uncommon, though certain public TCRs appeared in numerous donors. A later analysis showed TCR association rates differing by HLA locus, peaking at DRB1 and lowest at HLA-C.

Amplification used 60 Vbeta primers and 13 Jbeta primers. Clones were sequenced by immunoSEQ multiplex PCR, and TCRdb holds only the in-frame ones, with some missing. The profile covers about 130,000 clones, with roughly three quarters appearing a single time and approximately 3.4% taken by the ten largest. The donors comprised healthy bone marrow donors. The clonotype comes from a middle-aged man in good health and CMV-seronegative. J is TRBJ2-5 and V is TRBV6-6; 7 nucleotides match TRBD1. The specimen sequenced was PBMCs. The DNA for the CDR3 is TGTGCCAGCAGTTCGGACAGGCAAGAGACCCAGTACTTC. This gives the protein CASSSDRQETQYF.